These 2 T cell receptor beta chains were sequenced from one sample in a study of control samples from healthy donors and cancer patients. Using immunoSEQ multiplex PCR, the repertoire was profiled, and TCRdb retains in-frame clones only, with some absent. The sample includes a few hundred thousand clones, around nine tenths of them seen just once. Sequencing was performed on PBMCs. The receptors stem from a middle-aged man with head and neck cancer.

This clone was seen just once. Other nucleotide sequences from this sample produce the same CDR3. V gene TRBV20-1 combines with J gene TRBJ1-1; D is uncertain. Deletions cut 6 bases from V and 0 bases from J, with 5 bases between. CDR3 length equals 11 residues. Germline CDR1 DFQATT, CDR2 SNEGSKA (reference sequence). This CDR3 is CSARLNTEAFF. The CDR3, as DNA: TGCAGTGCCCGGTTGAACACTGAAGCTTTCTTT.

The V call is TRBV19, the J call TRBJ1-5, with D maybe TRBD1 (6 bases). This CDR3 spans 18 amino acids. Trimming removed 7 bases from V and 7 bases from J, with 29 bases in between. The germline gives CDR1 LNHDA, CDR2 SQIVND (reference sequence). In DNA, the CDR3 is TGTGCCAGTACTCCCCAGGGCGGGGGGCGATCTTTGATGCAGCCCCAGCATTTT. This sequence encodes CASTPQGGGRSLMQPQHF.